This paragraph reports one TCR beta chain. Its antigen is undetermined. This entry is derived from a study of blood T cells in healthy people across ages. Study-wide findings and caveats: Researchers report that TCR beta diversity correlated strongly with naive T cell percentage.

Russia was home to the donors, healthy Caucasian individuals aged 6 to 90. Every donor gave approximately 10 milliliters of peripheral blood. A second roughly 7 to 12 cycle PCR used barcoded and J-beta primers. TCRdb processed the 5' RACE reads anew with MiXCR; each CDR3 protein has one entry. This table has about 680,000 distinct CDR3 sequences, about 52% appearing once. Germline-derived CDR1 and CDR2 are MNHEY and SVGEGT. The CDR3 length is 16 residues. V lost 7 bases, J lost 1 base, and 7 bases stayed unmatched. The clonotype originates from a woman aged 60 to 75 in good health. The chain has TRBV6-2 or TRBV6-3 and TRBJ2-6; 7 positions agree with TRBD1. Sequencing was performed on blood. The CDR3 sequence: CASNQGVGSGANVLTF. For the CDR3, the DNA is TGTGCCAGCAACCAGGGGGTGGGTTCTGGGGCCAACGTCCTGACTTTC.